This T cell receptor (beta chain) was identified in a study of T cell repertoires in cytomegalovirus infection. J gave up 6 bases and V 2 bases, and 3 bases lay outside the gene matches. Germline-derived CDR1 and CDR2 are SNHLY and FYNNEI. This CDR3 contains 13 residues. A note on this clonotype: As yet, its antigen is unknown.

TCRdb called the reads again in MiXCR, with one record for every CDR3 protein. The table has about 360,000 distinct CDR3 sequences, roughly 20% seen once; the top ten hold 7.5% to 9.5%. General study results and limits: Dominant in the ex vivo response were TCR beta clonotypes restricted by HLA-C and specific for CMV.

Sequencing input: PBMCs. The V and J genes are TRBV2 and TRBJ1-2, with 7 bases aligning to TRBD1. The sequence was collected from a human donor in good health (CMV status not recorded). Some clones in this sample may be carry-over from other donors' samples. The DNA of the CDR3 is TGTGCCAGCAGTGAAAGGCAGGGGGATGGCTACACCTTC. Residues: CASSERQGDGYTF.